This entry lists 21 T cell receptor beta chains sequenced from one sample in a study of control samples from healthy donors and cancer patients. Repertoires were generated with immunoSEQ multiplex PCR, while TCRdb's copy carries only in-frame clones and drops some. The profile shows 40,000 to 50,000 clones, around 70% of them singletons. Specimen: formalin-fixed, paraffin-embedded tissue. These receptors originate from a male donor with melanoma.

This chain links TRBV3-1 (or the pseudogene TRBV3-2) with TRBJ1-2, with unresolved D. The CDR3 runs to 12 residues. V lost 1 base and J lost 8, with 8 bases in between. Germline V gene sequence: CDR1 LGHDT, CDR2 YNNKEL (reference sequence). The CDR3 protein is CASSQAVWGYTF. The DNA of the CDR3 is TGTGCCAGCAGCCAAGCGGTTTGGGGCTACACCTTC.

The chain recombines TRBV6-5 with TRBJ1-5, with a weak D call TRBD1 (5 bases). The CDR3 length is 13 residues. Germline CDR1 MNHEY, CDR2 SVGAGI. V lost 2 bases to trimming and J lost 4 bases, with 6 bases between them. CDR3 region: CASSYGGNQPQHF. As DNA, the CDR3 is TGTGCCAGCAGTTACGGGGGGAATCAGCCCCAGCATTTT.

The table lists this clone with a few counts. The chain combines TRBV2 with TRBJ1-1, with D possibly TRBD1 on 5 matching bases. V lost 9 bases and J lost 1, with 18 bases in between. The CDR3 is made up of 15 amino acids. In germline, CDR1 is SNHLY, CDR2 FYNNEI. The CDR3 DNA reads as TGTGCCAGTTCCTGGGGGTCTGGCCGGAACACTGAAGCTTTCTTT. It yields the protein CASSWGSGRNTEAFF.

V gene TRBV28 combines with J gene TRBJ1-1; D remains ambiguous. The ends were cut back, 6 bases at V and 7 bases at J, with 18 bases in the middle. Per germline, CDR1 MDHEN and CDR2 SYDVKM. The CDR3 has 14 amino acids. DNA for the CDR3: TGTGCCAGCAGGTTCTCTAGGAGGGAGGTTGAAGCTTTCTTT. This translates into CASRFSRREVEAFF.

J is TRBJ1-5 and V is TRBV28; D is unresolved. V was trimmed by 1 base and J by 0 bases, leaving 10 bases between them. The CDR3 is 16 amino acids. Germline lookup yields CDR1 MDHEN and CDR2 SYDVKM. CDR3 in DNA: TGTGCCAGCAGTTTATCAGCTGGGATTAGCAATCAGCCCCAGCATTTT. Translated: CASSLSAGISNQPQHF.

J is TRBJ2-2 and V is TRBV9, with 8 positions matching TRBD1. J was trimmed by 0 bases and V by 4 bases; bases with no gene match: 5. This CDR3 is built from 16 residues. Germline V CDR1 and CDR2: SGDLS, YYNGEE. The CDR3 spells CASSLTGAPNTGELFF. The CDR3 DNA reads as TGTGCCAGCAGCTTGACAGGGGCGCCGAACACCGGGGAGCTGTTTTTT.

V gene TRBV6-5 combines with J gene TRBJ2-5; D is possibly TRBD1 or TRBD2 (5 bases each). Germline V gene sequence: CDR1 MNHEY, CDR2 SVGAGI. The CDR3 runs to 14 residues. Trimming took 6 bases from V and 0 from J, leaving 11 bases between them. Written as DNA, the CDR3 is TGTGCCAGCAGAAGGGACGGACACCAAGAGACCCAGTACTTC. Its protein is CASRRDGHQETQYF.

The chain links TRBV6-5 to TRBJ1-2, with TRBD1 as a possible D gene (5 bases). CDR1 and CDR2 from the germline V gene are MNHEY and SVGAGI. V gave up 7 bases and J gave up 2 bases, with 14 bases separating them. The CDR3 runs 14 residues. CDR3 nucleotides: TGTGCCAGCATCGGGATGAGGGGCAACTATGGCTACACCTTC. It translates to CASIGMRGNYGYTF.

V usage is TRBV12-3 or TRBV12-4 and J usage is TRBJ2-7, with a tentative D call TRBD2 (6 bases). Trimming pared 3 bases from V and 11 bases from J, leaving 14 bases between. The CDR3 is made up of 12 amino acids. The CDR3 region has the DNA TGTGCCAGCAGTTTTGGTGGGAGGCGGGAGTACTTC. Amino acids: CASSFGGRREYF.

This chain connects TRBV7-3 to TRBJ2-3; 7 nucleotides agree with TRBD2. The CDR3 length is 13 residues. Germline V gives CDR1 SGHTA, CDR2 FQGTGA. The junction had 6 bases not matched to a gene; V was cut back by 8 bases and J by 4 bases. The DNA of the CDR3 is TGTGCCAGCGCGGGAGAGGGAGCAGATACGCAGTATTTT. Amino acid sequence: CASAGEGADTQYF.

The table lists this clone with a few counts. The CDR3 nucleotides read TGTGCCACCAGTGATTTGACCCTCTGGGGCCAGTACTTC. Translating it yields CATSDLTLWGQYF. The V call is TRBV24-1, the J call TRBJ2-5; D remains unclear. The germline CDR1 and CDR2 sequences are KGHDR and SFDVKD. CDR3 length equals 13 residues. Trimming removed 0 bases at V and 10 bases at J, with 11 bases between.

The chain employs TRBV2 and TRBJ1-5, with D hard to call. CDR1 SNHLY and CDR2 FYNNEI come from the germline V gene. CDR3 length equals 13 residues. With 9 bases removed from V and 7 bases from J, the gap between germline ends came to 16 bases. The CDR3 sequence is CASVNLEGQPQHF. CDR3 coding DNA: TGTGCCAGTGTCAACCTAGAAGGGCAGCCCCAGCATTTT. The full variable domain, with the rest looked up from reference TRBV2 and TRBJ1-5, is EPEVTQTPSHQVTQMGQEVILRCVPISNHLYFYWYRQILGQKVEFLVSFYNNEISEKSEIFDDQFSVERPDGSNFTLKIRSTKLEDSAMYFCASVNLEGQPQHFGDGTRLSIL.

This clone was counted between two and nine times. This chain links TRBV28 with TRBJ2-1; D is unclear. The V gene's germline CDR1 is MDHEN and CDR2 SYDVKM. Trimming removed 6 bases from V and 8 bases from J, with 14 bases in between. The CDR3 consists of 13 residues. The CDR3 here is CASRNPALHEQFF. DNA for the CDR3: TGTGCCAGCAGAAACCCAGCTCTCCATGAGCAGTTCTTC.

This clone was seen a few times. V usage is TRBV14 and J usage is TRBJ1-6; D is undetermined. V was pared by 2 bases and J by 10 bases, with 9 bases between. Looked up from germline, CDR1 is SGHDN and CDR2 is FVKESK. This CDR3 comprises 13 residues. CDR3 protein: CASSQTLESPLHF. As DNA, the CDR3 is TGTGCCAGCAGCCAAACCCTGGAGTCACCCCTCCACTTT.

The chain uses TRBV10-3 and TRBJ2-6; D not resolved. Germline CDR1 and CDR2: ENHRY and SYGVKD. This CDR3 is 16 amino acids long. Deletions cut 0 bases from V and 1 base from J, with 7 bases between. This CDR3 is CAISESPNSGANVLTF. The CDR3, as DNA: TGTGCCATCAGTGAGTCGCCGAATTCTGGGGCCAACGTCCTGACTTTC.

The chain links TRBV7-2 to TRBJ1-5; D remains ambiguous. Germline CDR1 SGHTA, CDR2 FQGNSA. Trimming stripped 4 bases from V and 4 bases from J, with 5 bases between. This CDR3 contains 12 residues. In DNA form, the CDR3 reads TGTGCCAGCAGCTCGCCGAATCAGCCCCAGCATTTT. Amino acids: CASSSPNQPQHF.

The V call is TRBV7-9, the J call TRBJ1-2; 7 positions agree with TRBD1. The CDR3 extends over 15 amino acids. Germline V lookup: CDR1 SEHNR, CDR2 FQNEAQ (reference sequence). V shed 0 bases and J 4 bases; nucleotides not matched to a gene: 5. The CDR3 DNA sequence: TGTGCCAGCAGCTTAGCGCCGGCAGGGGGCTATGGCTACACCTTC. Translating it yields CASSLAPAGGYGYTF.

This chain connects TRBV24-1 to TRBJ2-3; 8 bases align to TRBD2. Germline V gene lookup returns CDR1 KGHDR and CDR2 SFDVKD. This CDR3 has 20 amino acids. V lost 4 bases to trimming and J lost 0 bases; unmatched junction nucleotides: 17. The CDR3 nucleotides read TGTGCCACCAGTGACCACTTTTCTAGGGGAGCTAGCGGGAGCACAGATACGCAGTATTTT. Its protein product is CATSDHFSRGASGSTDTQYF.

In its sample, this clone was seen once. The CDR3 loop reads CASSLGAPGAEQYF. The CDR3 bases are TGTGCCAGCAGCCTGGGGGCCCCGGGAGCCGAGCAGTACTTC. This sequence joins TRBV6-6 and TRBJ2-7; D assignment may be TRBD1 or TRBD2 (6 bases each). The CDR3 contains 14 residues. With 6 bases removed from V and 6 bases from J, the gap between germline ends came to 18 bases. CDR1 is MNHNY, CDR2 SVGAGI, per germline (reference sequence).

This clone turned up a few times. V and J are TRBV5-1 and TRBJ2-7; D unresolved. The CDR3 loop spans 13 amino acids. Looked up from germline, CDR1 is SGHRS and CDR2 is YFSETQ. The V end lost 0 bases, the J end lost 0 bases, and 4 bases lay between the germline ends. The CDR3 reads CASSLDGSYEQYF. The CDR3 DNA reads TGCGCCAGCAGCTTGGACGGCTCCTACGAGCAGTACTTC.

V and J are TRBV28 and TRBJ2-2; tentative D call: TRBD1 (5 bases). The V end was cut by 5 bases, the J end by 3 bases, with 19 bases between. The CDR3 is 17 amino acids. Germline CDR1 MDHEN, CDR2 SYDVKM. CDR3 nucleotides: TGTGCCAGCAGTGACCCTAGAAAGCAAGGGGACACCGGGGAGCTGTTTTTT. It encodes CASSDPRKQGDTGELFF. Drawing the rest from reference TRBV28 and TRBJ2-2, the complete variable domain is DVKVTQSSRYLVKRTGEKVFLECVQDMDHENMFWYRQDPGLGLRLIYFSYDVKMKEKGDIPEGYSVSREKKERFSLILESASTNQTSMYLCASSDPRKQGDTGELFFGEGSRLTVL.